Shown below are 3 T cell receptor beta chains from a single sample sequenced in a study of T cells in Graves' hyperthyroidism and ophthalmopathy. Amplification yielded TCR beta CDR3 regions, with RNA transcripts as the source. An initial round of RT-PCR targeting the TCR CDR3 relied on the HTBI primer set. TCRdb used MiXCR to reprocess the multiplex PCR reads, holding one entry per CDR3 protein. Here the sample spans fewer than 300,000 distinct CDR3 sequences, 25% being singletons. Sequencing was done on a sample of blood. These receptor sequences come from a man aged 35 to 55 with Graves' hyperthyroidism that later progressed to Graves' ophthalmopathy.

The sample holds many counts of this clonotype. The chain's CDR3 is CASSVSLAGAQETQYF. The CDR3 coding sequence is TGTGCCAGCAGCGTAAGTTTAGCGGGAGCACAAGAGACCCAGTACTTC. The rearrangement joins TRBV9 to TRBJ2-5; 9 nucleotides line up with TRBD2. The V gene's germline CDR1 is SGDLS and CDR2 YYNGEE. V was pared by 1 base and J by 2 bases, with 6 bases of the junction left unmatched. This CDR3 spans 16 amino acids.

This clonotype was detected ten times or more. The chain uses TRBV20-1 and TRBJ2-7, with TRBD1 matching 8 bases. Trimming cost V 4 bases and J 0 bases; bases outside gene matches: 5. The CDR3 has 14 amino acids. CDR1 and CDR2 from the germline V gene are DFQATT and SNEGSKA (reference sequence). The CDR3: CSAKPGQASYEQYF. The CDR3 DNA reads TGCAGTGCTAAGCCGGGACAGGCCTCCTACGAGCAGTACTTC.

The chain carries TRBV4-3 and TRBJ1-1, with D perhaps TRBD1 (5 bases). Trimming shortened V by 0 bases and J by 11 bases, and 16 bases separated the two germline ends. Germline V lookup: CDR1 LGHNA, CDR2 YSLEER. There are 14 residues in the CDR3. The CDR3 sequence: CASSQDALLQAAFF. In DNA form, the CDR3 reads TGCGCCAGCAGCCAAGATGCATTGCTACAGGCGGCTTTCTTT.